The clone carrying this TCR beta chain was recorded many times. The V gene lost 7 bases and the J gene lost 4 bases, with 14 bases spanning the gap. CDR3 length: 13 residues. Germline V gene sequence: CDR1 SQVTM, CDR2 ANQGSEA. This entry comes from a study of early T cells in non-severe SARS-CoV-2 infection. The wider study: Sequencing targeted bulk RNA from unsorted whole blood, leaving chains unpaired.

Researchers tagged individual cDNA molecules with unique molecular identifiers. TCRdb used MiXCR to reprocess the 5' RACE reads, holding one entry per CDR3 protein. The sample shows 52,000 or so distinct CDR3 sequences, under 8.5% of them seen only once. The chain recombines TRBV29-1 with TRBJ2-1; D is possibly TRBD2 (5 bases). Sequencing was performed on whole blood, taken at baseline. This receptor was taken from an adult who was a healthcare worker with PCR-confirmed SARS-CoV-2 infection or an uninfected control (not recorded which). As DNA, the CDR3 is TGCAGCGCCCTCGACGGGGTATACAATGAGCAGTTCTTC. Amino acid sequence: CSALDGVYNEQFF.